This entry concerns a single TCR beta chain. The CDR3 sequence is 10 residues long. V dropped 8 bases and J dropped 8 bases, with 6 bases sitting between them. The germline gives CDR1 MDHEN, CDR2 SYDVKM. Donors were healthy HIV-negative adults without recent acute infections or vaccinations. The sample is drawn from a study of shared clonotypes between healthy human individuals. In the original workflow: Filtering differed, since immunoSEQ gave only junction sequences and no quality scores. Sequencing was performed with immunoSEQ multiplex PCR; in TCRdb, only in-frame clones are kept and a portion is missing. From that table come the V and J calls and clone size; the DNA was used to work out D and trimming. Among about half a million clones listed, around 79% were seen once.

The sequence was collected from a woman between 40 and 50 years old in good health. Some clones in this sample may be carry-over from other donors' samples. The sequencing sample was made of PBMCs. V and J are TRBV28 and TRBJ2-2, with D perhaps TRBD1 or TRBD2 (5 bases each). Here the CDR3 DNA reads TGTGCCAGCGGGACGGGGGAGCTGTTTTTT. The encoded protein is CASGTGELFF. Based on the CDR3 plus reference TRBV28 and TRBJ2-2, the full variable domain is DVKVTQSSRYLVKRTGEKVFLECVQDMDHENMFWYRQDPGLGLRLIYFSYDVKMKEKGDIPEGYSVSREKKERFSLILESASTNQTSMYLCASGTGELFFGEGSRLTVL.